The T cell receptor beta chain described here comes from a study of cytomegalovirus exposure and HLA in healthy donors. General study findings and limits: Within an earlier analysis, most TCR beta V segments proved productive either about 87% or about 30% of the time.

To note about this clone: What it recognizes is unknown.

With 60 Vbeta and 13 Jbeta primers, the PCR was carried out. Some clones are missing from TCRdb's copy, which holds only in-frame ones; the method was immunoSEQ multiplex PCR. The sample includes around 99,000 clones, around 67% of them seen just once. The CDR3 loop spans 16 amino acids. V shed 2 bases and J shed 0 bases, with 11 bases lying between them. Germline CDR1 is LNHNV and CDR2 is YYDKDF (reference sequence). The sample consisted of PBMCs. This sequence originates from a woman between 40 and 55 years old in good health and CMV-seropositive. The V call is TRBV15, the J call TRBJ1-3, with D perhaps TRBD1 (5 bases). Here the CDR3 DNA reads TGTGCCACCAGCAGATCGGACATCTACTCTGGAAACACCATATATTTT. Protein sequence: CATSRSDIYSGNTIYF.